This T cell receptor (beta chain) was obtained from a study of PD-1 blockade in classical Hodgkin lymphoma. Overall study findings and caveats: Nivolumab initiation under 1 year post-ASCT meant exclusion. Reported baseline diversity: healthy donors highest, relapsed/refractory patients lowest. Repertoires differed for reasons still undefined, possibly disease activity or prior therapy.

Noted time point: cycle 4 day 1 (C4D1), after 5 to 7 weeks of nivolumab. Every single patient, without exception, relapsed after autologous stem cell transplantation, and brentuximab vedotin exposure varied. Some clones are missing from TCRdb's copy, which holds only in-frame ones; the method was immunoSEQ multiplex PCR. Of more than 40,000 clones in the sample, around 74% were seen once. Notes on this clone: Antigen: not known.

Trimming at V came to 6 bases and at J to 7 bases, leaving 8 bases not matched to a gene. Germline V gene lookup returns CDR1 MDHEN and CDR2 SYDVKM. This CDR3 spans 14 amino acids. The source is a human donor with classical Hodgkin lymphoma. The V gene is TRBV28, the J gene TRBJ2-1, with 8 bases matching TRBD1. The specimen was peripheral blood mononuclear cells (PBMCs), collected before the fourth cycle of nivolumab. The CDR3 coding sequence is TGTGCCAGCAGCACCCCGGACAGGGATAATGAGCAGTTCTTC. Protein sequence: CASSTPDRDNEQFF.